One and the same sample provided the 9 T cell receptor beta chains below, sequenced in a study of CD8+CD57+ T cells in acquired aplastic anemia. In patients chosen for sequencing, flow cytometry had shown CD8+CD57+ cell expansion. Genomic DNA provided the template from which TCR beta VDJ and CDR3 profiles were obtained. MiXCR was run by TCRdb on the reads, yielding one entry per CDR3 protein. The repertoire holds 150,000 to 200,000 distinct CDR3 sequences, with less than 60% as singletons. The sample taken for sequencing was sorted CD4+, CD8+, or CD8+CD57+ T cells (not recorded which) from PBMCs. The receptor set was obtained from a human donor with aplastic anemia.

This clonotype was found many times. J is TRBJ2-2 and V is TRBV2; D may be TRBD1 (5 bases). Germline assignment: CDR1 SNHLY and CDR2 FYNNEI. V was pared by 5 bases and J by 3 bases, with 13 bases between. There are 15 residues in the CDR3. The DNA for the CDR3 is TGTGCCAGCAGTATTGACAGATGGGACACCGGGGAGCTGTTTTTT. Translated: CASSIDRWDTGELFF.

This chain's CDR3 is CASSSNPGTAYGYTF. The CDR3 DNA follows: TGTGCCAGCAGCTCAAACCCCGGGACAGCTTATGGCTACACCTTC. V gene TRBV7-9 combines with J gene TRBJ1-2, with 7 nucleotides matching TRBD1. Trimming cost V 4 bases and J 5 bases; bases outside gene matches: 10. The CDR3 runs to 15 residues. Germline assignment: CDR1 SEHNR and CDR2 FQNEAQ (reference sequence). The variable domain in full, with the rest retrieved from reference TRBV7-9 and TRBJ1-2, is DTGVSQNPRHKITKRGQNVTFRCDPISEHNRLYWYRQTLGQGPEFLTYFQNEAQLEKSRLLSDRFSAERPKGSFSTLEIQRTEQGDSAMYLCASSSNPGTAYGYTFGSGTRLTVV.

The chain combines TRBV24-1 with TRBJ2-1; D tentatively fits TRBD1 or TRBD2 (5 bases each). The germline V gene has CDR1 KGHDR and CDR2 SFDVKD. Deletions cut 5 bases from V and 4 bases from J, with 23 bases between. CDR3 length equals 18 residues. This chain's CDR3 is CATSARDRQGARYNEQFF. The CDR3, as DNA: TGTGCCACCAGTGCTAGAGATCGTCAGGGAGCCCGTTACAATGAGCAGTTCTTC.

Details on this clonotype: A single base separates this from a much larger clone, so it may be a read error. The V gene is TRBV30, the J gene TRBJ1-1; 8 bases are a match to TRBD1. Per the germline V gene, CDR1 is GTSNPN and CDR2 is SVGIG (reference sequence). The CDR3 length is 13 residues. In DNA form, the CDR3 reads TGTGCGTCCCGACAGGGGACGCACACTGAAGCTTTCTTT. This gives the protein CASRQGTHTEAFF.

At least ten counts were recorded for this clonotype. This chain connects TRBV10-1 to TRBJ1-2; D is possibly TRBD1 (5 bases). The CDR3 extends over 13 amino acids. Germline loops: CDR1 WNHNN, CDR2 SYGVQD (reference sequence). The V end lost 4 bases, the J end lost 10 bases, and 16 bases lay between the germline ends. The DNA for the CDR3 is TGCGCCAGCAGTGGTACAATCCGGGACGTCTACACCTTC. Translating it yields CASSGTIRDVYTF.

This clonotype occurred a few times. In DNA, the CDR3 is TGTGCCAGCAGTTCAGGGAGGGGGGTCCAAGAGACCCAGTACTTC. Its protein is CASSSGRGVQETQYF. V gene TRBV5-4 combines with J gene TRBJ2-5; D might be TRBD2 (7 bases). This CDR3 contains 15 residues. V gave up 5 bases and J gave up 1 base, with 15 bases separating them. CDR1 and CDR2 from the germline V gene are SGHNT and YYREEE (reference sequence).

The V and J genes are TRBV9 and TRBJ2-2; D is unclear. The CDR3 is 14 amino acids. CDR1 and CDR2 (germline): SGDLS, YYNGEE. Trimming left V 0 bases short and J 5 bases short, with 8 bases between. The chain's CDR3 is CASSVALRTGELFF. Written as DNA, the CDR3 is TGTGCCAGCAGCGTAGCCCTAAGGACCGGGGAGCTGTTTTTT.

This clonotype has ten or more counts. V is TRBV12-3 or TRBV12-4 and J is TRBJ1-1; D not certain. V lost 4 bases and J lost 6, with 6 bases in between. The CDR3 has 11 residues. Here the CDR3 reads CASSYGPEAFF. As DNA, the CDR3 is TGTGCCAGCAGTTACGGCCCTGAAGCTTTCTTT.

The V call is TRBV24-1, the J call TRBJ2-7; 12 nucleotides line up with TRBD1. CDR3 length equals 15 residues. The germline gives CDR1 KGHDR, CDR2 SFDVKD. The junction had 5 bases not matched to a gene; V was cut back by 4 bases and J by 5 bases. For the CDR3, the DNA is TGTGCCACCAGTGACCCGGGACAGGGGGCACACGAGCAGTACTTC. It specifies CATSDPGQGAHEQYF.